Included here is one T cell receptor (beta chain) sequence, with context. Its antigen is undetermined. Sequencing of DNA taken from cultured CD4+ T cells relied on the Oncomine TCR Beta short-read assay. Genomic DNA was extracted from cultured CD4+ T cells. TCRdb itself ran the PCR reads through MiXCR, one entry per CDR3 protein. Among some 10,000 distinct CDR3 sequences listed, approximately 42% were seen once. Described treatment: roughly nine-day PBMC culture with coronavirus spike peptide pools or control peptides (ViraFEST assay). The sample comes from a study of vaccination and CD4 T cells after COVID-19. Study at large: The convalescent population consisted of six males and four females, two of whom were of Hispanic ethnicity.

The germline V and J ends were trimmed by 0 bases and 6 bases, with 16 bases remaining between them. The germline V gene encodes CDR1 SGHRS and CDR2 YFSETQ. This CDR3 spans 15 amino acids. Specimen: CD4+ T cells from blood, cultured in vitro. The rearrangement joins TRBV5-1 to TRBJ2-7, with D possibly being TRBD1 (5 bases). This clonotype was sampled from a human donor who had recovered from COVID-19. The CDR3 DNA follows: TGCGCCAGCAGCTTGGCAGGGATAGGGTCTCTCGAGCAGTACTTC. Translation gives CASSLAGIGSLEQYF. Full variable domain (outside the CDR3, taken from reference TRBV5-1 and TRBJ2-7): KAGVTQTPRYLIKTRGQQVTLSCSPISGHRSVSWYQQTPGQGLQFLFEYFSETQRNKGNFPGRFSGRQFSNSRSEMNVSTLELGDSALYLCASSLAGIGSLEQYFGPGTRLTVT.